The 25 T cell receptor beta chains in this list originate from one sample, sequenced in a study of blood T cell repertoires in COVID-19. Profiled with immunoSEQ multiplex PCR; TCRdb holds only in-frame clones, not every one. The sample has roughly 59,000 clones; roughly four fifths are singletons. The sequencing sample was made of peripheral blood. The receptors derive from a woman aged 45-65 years with active or convalescent COVID-19.

This clone was detected only a few times. The genes are TRBV4-2 and TRBJ2-1; a possible D gene is TRBD2 (5 bases). This CDR3 has 18 residues. The V end was cut by 1 base, the J end by 2 bases, with 18 bases between. Germline V gene data show CDR1 as LGHNA and CDR2 as YNFKEQ. The CDR3: CASSQGPFEAEPYNEQFF. CDR3 bases: TGTGCCAGCAGCCAAGGCCCATTTGAAGCGGAGCCCTACAATGAGCAGTTCTTC.

The rearrangement uses TRBV24-1 and TRBJ1-5; D is perhaps TRBD1 (5 bases). Germline values: CDR1 KGHDR, CDR2 SFDVKD. This CDR3 is built from 15 residues. Trimming stripped 3 bases from V and 4 bases from J, with 12 bases between. The CDR3 sequence: CATSDQGKGNQPQHF. DNA of the CDR3: TGTGCCACCAGTGATCAGGGAAAAGGGAATCAGCCCCAGCATTTT.

CDR3 loop: CASSPGTGLFYGYTF. The CDR3, as DNA: TGTGCCAGCAGCCCCGGGACAGGGCTTTTCTATGGCTACACCTTC. V and J are TRBV7-2 and TRBJ1-2; 9 bases map to TRBD1. CDR3 length equals 15 residues. The germline CDR1 and CDR2 sequences are SGHTA and FQGNSA. J was trimmed by 4 bases and V by 5 bases; bases with no gene match: 8.

The rearrangement joins TRBV7-6 to TRBJ2-1; a possible D gene is TRBD2 (5 bases). Trimming took off 4 bases at V and 8 bases at J, with 18 bases between the two ends. From germline, CDR1 is SGHVS and CDR2 FNYEAQ. This CDR3 is built from 15 residues. CDR3 DNA: TGTGCCAGCAGCTCCCGGGATGGGATAGGCGATGAGCAGTTCTTC. Its protein is CASSSRDGIGDEQFF. Full variable domain (rest looked up from reference TRBV7-6 and TRBJ2-1): GAGVSQSPRYKVTKRGQDVALRCDPISGHVSLYWYRQALGQGPEFLTYFNYEAQQDKSGLPNDRFSAERPEGSISTLTIQRTEQRDSAMYRCASSSRDGIGDEQFFGPGTRLTVL.

The chain uses TRBV2 and TRBJ2-1; 11 bases map to TRBD2. In germline, CDR1 is SNHLY, CDR2 FYNNEI. CDR3 size: 15 residues. V lost 6 bases, J lost 10 bases, and 11 bases stayed unmatched. The CDR3 region has the DNA TGTGCCAGCAGCGACGAATTGGGACTAGCGGCCGAGCAGTTCTTC. This sequence encodes CASSDELGLAAEQFF.

The rearrangement links TRBV18 to TRBJ2-3; 8 positions match TRBD2. Germline lookup yields CDR1 KGHSH and CDR2 LQKENI. Losses at the gene ends were 2 bases for V and 4 bases for J; bases not matched to a gene: 5. The CDR3 contains 15 residues. The DNA of the CDR3 is TGTGCCAGCTCACCAAAGGCGGGAGGCGCAGATACGCAGTATTTT. Protein sequence: CASSPKAGGADTQYF.

CDR3 coding DNA: TGTGCCAGCAGTCGGGACTACACGAACACTGAAGCTTTCTTT. It is translated as CASSRDYTNTEAFF. The chain carries TRBV5-4 and TRBJ1-1; D may be TRBD1 (5 bases). The CDR3 spans 14 residues. CDR1 SGHNT and CDR2 YYREEE come from the germline V gene (reference sequence). Between the trimmed V and J ends, which lost 5 bases and 1 base, there was a span of 12 bases.

This chain uses TRBV7-9 with TRBJ2-2; the match to TRBD1 covers 9 bases. V lost 5 bases to trimming and J lost 4 bases; unmatched junction nucleotides: 5. CDR1 SEHNR and CDR2 FQNEAQ come from the germline V gene (reference sequence). The length of the CDR3 is 15 residues. CDR3 nucleotides: TGTGCCAGCAGCACCCGGACAGGGGCCACCGGGGAGCTGTTTTTT. Protein sequence: CASSTRTGATGELFF.

The V and J genes are TRBV5-8 and TRBJ2-7; 9 bases match TRBD2. The CDR3 is 14 residues long. After removal of 4 bases from V and 0 bases from J, the junction contained 2 bases not matched to a gene. In germline, CDR1 is SGHTS, CDR2 YDEGEE. The CDR3 spells CASSSGRSSYEQYF. The CDR3 DNA reads TGTGCCAGCAGCAGCGGGAGGAGCTCCTACGAGCAGTACTTC.

This chain connects TRBV6-5 to TRBJ2-1, with TRBD2 matching over 9 bases. Germline lookup yields CDR1 MNHEY and CDR2 SVGAGI. The J segment lost 4 bases and the V segment lost 6 bases, leaving 7 bases of the junction unmatched. There are 15 residues in the CDR3. The CDR3 DNA is TGTGCCAGCAGCGCCGGGACTAGCCCTTACAATGAGCAGTTCTTC. This sequence encodes CASSAGTSPYNEQFF.

The V call is TRBV11-2, the J call TRBJ1-1; a possible D gene is TRBD1 (6 bases). The germline CDR1 and CDR2 sequences are SGHAT and FQNNGV. Trimming pared 3 bases from V and 4 bases from J, leaving 12 bases between. The CDR3 totals 14 residues. Here the CDR3 DNA reads TGTGCCAGCAGCTTGGGGGCCACGGGCACTGAAGCTTTCTTT. Its translation: CASSLGATGTEAFF.

This clone was counted only a few times. The chain recombines TRBV18 with TRBJ1-4; 10 nucleotides align to TRBD1. J gave up 1 base and V 4 bases, and 3 bases lay outside the gene matches. The length of the CDR3 is 16 residues. Germline V gene lookup returns CDR1 KGHSH and CDR2 LQKENI. The CDR3 here is CASSRDRGVTNEKLFF. The DNA for the CDR3 is TGTGCCAGCTCACGGGACAGGGGCGTAACTAATGAAAAACTGTTTTTT.

In nucleotides, the CDR3 is TGTGCCAGCAGCCCCGGTCCCACGGGGACGCAGTATTTT. As protein: CASSPGPTGTQYF. The chain links TRBV3-1 (or the pseudogene TRBV3-2) to TRBJ2-3; possibly TRBD2 for D (5 bases). There are 13 residues in the CDR3. Trimming took 4 bases from V and 9 from J, leaving 14 bases between them. The germline gives CDR1 LGHDT, CDR2 YNNKEL (reference sequence).

The gene calls are TRBV4-1 and TRBJ2-7; 9 bases line up with TRBD1. V dropped 4 bases and J dropped 7; count of bases not matched to a gene: 14. CDR3 length: 16 amino acids. Germline V gene data show CDR1 as MGHRA and CDR2 as YSYEKL. The CDR3 nucleotides read TGCGCCAGCAGCCCGTTAGGGACAGGGACTACGGCGGAGCAGTACTTC. It codes for CASSPLGTGTTAEQYF.

In this sample, this clone turned up once. This rearrangement joins TRBV12-5 to TRBJ1-1; possible D gene TRBD1, 5 bases. V was clipped by 1 base and J by 3 bases, with 12 bases between them. Germline V lookup: CDR1 LGHNT, CDR2 FRNRAP. This CDR3 contains 15 residues. CDR3 loop: CASGLAPGKDTEAFF. In nucleotides, the CDR3 is TGTGCTAGTGGTTTGGCCCCAGGGAAAGACACTGAAGCTTTCTTT.

This clone was seen only a few times. The J gene is TRBJ1-6, the V gene TRBV7-2; no clear D. Trimming pared 3 bases from V and 9 bases from J, leaving 12 bases between. This CDR3 has 14 amino acids. Per germline, CDR1 SGHTA and CDR2 FQGNSA. The CDR3 nucleotides are TGTGCCAGCAGCTTCAGACGGGAGACTTCACCCCTCCACTTT. Translation: CASSFRRETSPLHF.

The chain recombines TRBV18 with TRBJ1-2; D unresolved. Trimming shortened V by 3 bases and J by 3 bases, and 17 bases separated the two germline ends. Germline V gene data show CDR1 as KGHSH and CDR2 as LQKENI. The length of the CDR3 is 16 residues. CDR3 sequence (DNA): TGTGCCAGCTCACCTAAAGTACAGCCCGCCTACTATGGCTACACCTTC. Translated, it gives CASSPKVQPAYYGYTF.

A single count supports this clone. J is TRBJ1-2 and V is TRBV12-3 or TRBV12-4; D not resolved. The CDR3 has 13 amino acids. Deletions cut 4 bases from V and 4 bases from J, with 10 bases between. CDR3 sequence reads: CASSYRRIYGYTF. The CDR3, as DNA: TGTGCCAGCAGTTATCGGAGGATCTATGGCTACACCTTC.

The CDR3 sequence: CASSLANGVAGAGELFF. The DNA of the CDR3 is TGTGCCAGCAGCTTAGCGAATGGGGTAGCGGGAGCCGGGGAGCTGTTTTTT. The chain is built from TRBV7-2 and TRBJ2-2; 9 bases match TRBD2. The CDR3 length is 17 residues. Losses at the gene ends were 0 bases for V and 6 bases for J; bases not matched to a gene: 8. Germline values: CDR1 SGHTA, CDR2 FQGNSA.

This clone was seen only once. V usage is TRBV5-1 and J usage is TRBJ2-1; D gene uncertain. This CDR3 spans 14 amino acids. CDR1 SGHRS and CDR2 YFSETQ come from the germline V gene. The ends were cut back, 0 bases at V and 6 bases at J, with 10 bases in the middle. CDR3 nucleotide sequence: TGCGCCAGCAGCTTGGATAGCAAAATCAATGAGCAGTTCTTC. Protein sequence: CASSLDSKINEQFF.

The chain joins TRBV7-8 to TRBJ2-7; TRBD1 agrees at 11 bases. With V trimmed by 1 base and J by 3 bases, 2 bases remained unmatched. The CDR3 covers 15 residues. The germline V gene encodes CDR1 SGHVS and CDR2 FQNEAQ. The CDR3 region is CASSLGTGGYYEQYF. CDR3 in DNA: TGTGCCAGCAGCTTAGGGACAGGGGGCTACTACGAGCAGTACTTC.

The genes are TRBV6-5 and TRBJ1-2; possibly TRBD1 for D (5 bases). CDR1 MNHEY and CDR2 SVGAGI come from the germline V gene. The CDR3 has 13 amino acids. V was shortened by 7 bases and J by 4 bases, with 13 bases between the two germline ends. The CDR3 sequence: CASMRGEAYGYTF. The CDR3 region has the DNA TGTGCCAGCATGCGGGGCGAGGCCTATGGCTACACCTTC.

This chain connects TRBV7-2 to TRBJ2-1, with TRBD2 identical over 13 bases. The CDR3 totals 16 residues. Trimming took 3 bases from V and 4 from J; bases not matched to a gene: 3. CDR1 is SGHTA and CDR2 is FQGNSA in the germline V gene. CDR3 sequence reads: CASSLGTSGIYNEQFF. Written as DNA, the CDR3 is TGTGCCAGCAGCTTGGGGACTAGCGGGATTTACAATGAGCAGTTCTTC.

This clone was recorded only once. The V call is TRBV2, the J call TRBJ2-3; 10 bases align to TRBD2. Trimming took 7 bases from V and 0 from J; bases not matched to a gene: 10. This CDR3 region has 17 residues. CDR1 is SNHLY and CDR2 is FYNNEI in the germline V gene. The CDR3 DNA is TGTGCCAGCACCCGGTGGACTAGCGGAACTAGCACAGATACGCAGTATTTT. It specifies CASTRWTSGTSTDTQYF. The whole variable domain, remainder taken from reference TRBV2 and TRBJ2-3, is EPEVTQTPSHQVTQMGQEVILRCVPISNHLYFYWYRQILGQKVEFLVSFYNNEISEKSEIFDDQFSVERPDGSNFTLKIRSTKLEDSAMYFCASTRWTSGTSTDTQYFGPGTRLTVL.

The chain is built from TRBV6-2 or TRBV6-3 and TRBJ2-7, with 9 bases fitting TRBD1. The trim removed 2 bases at V and 5 bases at J, leaving 7 bases unmatched. Germline V gives CDR1 MNHEY, CDR2 SVGEGT. CDR3 length equals 15 residues. The CDR3 sequence is CASSYGDRVLDEQYF. In nucleotides, the CDR3 is TGTGCCAGCAGTTACGGGGACAGGGTTTTGGACGAGCAGTACTTC.